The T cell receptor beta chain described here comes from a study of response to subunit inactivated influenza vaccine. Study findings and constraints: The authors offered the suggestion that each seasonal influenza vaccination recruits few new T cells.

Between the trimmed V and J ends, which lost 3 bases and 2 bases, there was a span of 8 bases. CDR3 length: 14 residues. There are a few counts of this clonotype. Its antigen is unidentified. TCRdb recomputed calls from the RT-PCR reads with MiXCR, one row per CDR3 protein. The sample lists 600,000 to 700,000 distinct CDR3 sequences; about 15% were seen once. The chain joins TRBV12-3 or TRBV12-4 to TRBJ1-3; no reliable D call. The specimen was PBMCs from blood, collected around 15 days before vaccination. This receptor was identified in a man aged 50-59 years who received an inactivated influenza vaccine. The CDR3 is CASSFGQTGNTIYF. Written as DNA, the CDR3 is TGTGCCAGCAGTTTCGGGCAGACTGGAAACACCATATATTTT.